The next 32 T cell receptor beta chains were all read from a single sample in a study of breast tumors, draining lymph nodes, adjacent tissues. TCRdb recomputed calls from the multiplex PCR reads with MiXCR, one row per CDR3 protein. The repertoire holds 13,000 to 15,000 distinct CDR3 sequences, with less than 70% as singletons. Sequences were obtained from tumor-adjacent breast tissue. The receptor source for this set is a female donor with breast cancer. Some clones in this sample may be carry-over from other donors' samples.

This clonotype has only one observation. J is TRBJ2-1 and V is TRBV4-2, with 8 bases aligning to TRBD1. The CDR3 is made up of 14 amino acids. Per the germline V gene, CDR1 is LGHNA and CDR2 is YNFKEQ. V was clipped by 4 bases and J by 6 bases; unmatched bases: 5. DNA for the CDR3: TGTGCCAGCAGCCCAACTGGACAGGGCAATGAGCAGTTCTTC. Amino acid sequence: CASSPTGQGNEQFF.

This sequence joins TRBV20-1 and TRBJ1-2; 9 nucleotides agree with TRBD1. There are 16 residues in the CDR3. Germline CDR1 and CDR2: DFQATT and SNEGSKA (reference sequence). V lost 3 bases, J lost 4 bases, and 12 bases stayed unmatched. CDR3 residues: CSASYIRDRVGYGYTF. CDR3 sequence (DNA): TGCAGTGCTAGTTACATAAGGGACAGGGTAGGCTATGGCTACACCTTC.

The J gene is TRBJ1-6, the V gene TRBV5-1, with D unclear. The V end was cut by 6 bases, the J end by 7 bases, with 11 bases between. CDR1 is SGHRS, CDR2 YFSETQ, per germline. The CDR3 is 13 amino acids. The CDR3 loop reads CASKLGNNSPLHF. CDR3 nucleotides: TGCGCCAGCAAATTGGGTAACAATTCACCCCTCCACTTT.

This chain links TRBV5-6 with TRBJ2-1; D gene ambiguous. There are 13 residues in the CDR3. The germline CDR1 and CDR2 sequences are SGHDT and YYEEEE. Between the trimmed V and J ends, which lost 2 bases and 8 bases, there was a span of 11 bases. This CDR3 is CASSFSRTDEQFF. As DNA, the CDR3 is TGTGCCAGCAGCTTTAGCAGGACCGATGAGCAGTTCTTC.

By share of the sample, this clonotype is medium-sized. The V call is TRBV4-2, the J call TRBJ1-3, with D maybe TRBD1 (5 bases). CDR1 LGHNA and CDR2 YNFKEQ come from the germline V gene. The CDR3 runs 18 residues. Trimming took off 2 bases at V and 0 bases at J, with 17 bases between the two ends. CDR3 residues: CASSQSRRGVGSGNTIYF. The CDR3, as DNA: TGTGCCAGCAGCCAATCGAGGAGGGGAGTAGGCTCTGGAAACACCATATATTTT.

A few counts support this clonotype. V usage is TRBV7-2 and J usage is TRBJ2-7, with TRBD1 matching 9 bases. In germline, CDR1 is SGHTA, CDR2 FQGNSA. V shed 5 bases and J 1 base; nucleotides not matched to a gene: 6. CDR3 length: 15 residues. The CDR3 spells CASSIRGTGSYEQYF. The CDR3 DNA sequence: TGTGCCAGCAGCATCCGGGGGACAGGGTCCTACGAGCAGTACTTC.

This rearrangement joins TRBV5-1 to TRBJ2-7; 7 bases match TRBD1. Unmatched junction bases numbered 5, after V lost 4 bases and J lost 1 base. Germline V lookup: CDR1 SGHRS, CDR2 YFSETQ. The CDR3 contains 14 residues. The CDR3 region is CASSPVGQSYEQYF. CDR3 bases: TGCGCCAGCAGCCCGGTGGGACAGTCCTACGAGCAGTACTTC. Complete variable domain (other parts from reference TRBV5-1 and TRBJ2-7): KAGVTQTPRYLIKTRGQQVTLSCSPISGHRSVSWYQQTPGQGLQFLFEYFSETQRNKGNFPGRFSGRQFSNSRSEMNVSTLELGDSALYLCASSPVGQSYEQYFGPGTRLTVT.

This clonotype was found many times. The rearrangement joins TRBV5-1 to TRBJ2-5; D tentatively reads TRBD1 or TRBD2 (5 bases each). V lost 1 base, J lost 3 bases, and 16 bases lay in between. The germline V gene has CDR1 SGHRS and CDR2 YFSETQ. This CDR3 spans 16 amino acids. For the CDR3, the DNA is TGCGCCAGCAGCTTGAGGGTTGGGGGAAGCGAAGAGACCCAGTACTTC. This gives the protein CASSLRVGGSEETQYF.

V usage is TRBV29-1 and J usage is TRBJ2-5; TRBD1 agrees at 9 bases. V dropped 5 bases and J dropped 13; count of bases not matched to a gene: 14. The germline CDR1 and CDR2 sequences are SQVTM and ANQGSEA. The CDR3 loop spans 13 amino acids. In DNA, the CDR3 is TGCAGCGTTACCCCTGCGGGACAGGGTGGATTGTACTTC. Translation: CSVTPAGQGGLYF.

This chain joins TRBV15 and TRBJ1-6; no definite D call. The CDR3 contains 16 residues. Germline loops: CDR1 LNHNV, CDR2 YYDKDF (reference sequence). Deletions cut 0 bases from V and 9 bases from J, with 15 bases between. The DNA for the CDR3 is TGTGCCACCAGCAGAGATCTGGCAGCCTGGGGTTCACCCCTCCACTTT. Translated: CATSRDLAAWGSPLHF.

This clonotype was observed a handful of times. The chain employs TRBV29-1 and TRBJ2-1; D assignment may be TRBD1 or TRBD2 (5 bases each). Trimming left V 7 bases short and J 0 bases short, with 10 bases between. Germline CDR1 SQVTM, CDR2 ANQGSEA. This CDR3 contains 13 residues. This chain's CDR3 is CSAGTSSYNEQFF. The DNA of the CDR3 is TGCAGCGCCGGGACGAGCTCCTACAATGAGCAGTTCTTC.

This clonotype was counted many times. The chain couples TRBV14 to TRBJ2-2; maybe TRBD1 (6 bases). Germline V gene sequence: CDR1 SGHDN, CDR2 FVKESK. The CDR3 is made up of 16 amino acids. V was clipped by 0 bases and J by 5 bases, with 13 bases between them. CDR3 nucleotide sequence: TGTGCCAGCAGCCAAGATCAGGGGATTCTTACCGGGGAGCTGTTTTTT. The encoded protein is CASSQDQGILTGELFF.

The CDR3 reads CASSEEGVGTSGVEETQYF. The CDR3 region has the DNA TGTGCCAGCAGCGAAGAGGGGGTTGGGACTAGCGGGGTTGAGGAGACCCAGTACTTC. This sequence joins TRBV13 and TRBJ2-5, with 13 bases lining up with TRBD2. The V gene's germline CDR1 is PRHDT and CDR2 FYEKMQ (reference sequence). This CDR3 has 19 residues. The ends lost 5 bases at V and 5 bases at J; junction bases unmatched: 17.

V and J are TRBV28 and TRBJ1-2; D is possibly TRBD1 (6 bases). Germline-derived CDR1 and CDR2 are MDHEN and SYDVKM. The CDR3 is 15 amino acids. The V and J ends lost 7 bases and 4 bases respectively, with 19 bases between them. The CDR3 DNA reads TGTGCCAGCACCGAGAACGATGGGGGCGCCTATGGCTACACCTTC. Protein: CASTENDGGAYGYTF.

This chain uses TRBV7-3 with TRBJ2-1, with 10 positions matching TRBD2. The ends lost 5 bases at V and 5 bases at J; junction bases unmatched: 6. The CDR3 consists of 15 residues. The germline CDR1 and CDR2 sequences are SGHTA and FQGTGA. CDR3 DNA: TGTGCCAGCAGCCCCACTGGACTAGCGGACAATGAGCAGTTCTTC. Protein: CASSPTGLADNEQFF. Full variable domain (rest looked up from reference TRBV7-3 and TRBJ2-1): GAGVSQTPSNKVTEKGKYVELRCDPISGHTALYWYRQSLGQGPEFLIYFQGTGAADDSGLPNDRFFAVRPEGSVSTLKIQRTERGDSAVYLCASSPTGLADNEQFFGPGTRLTVL.

The chain links TRBV20-1 to TRBJ2-7, with TRBD1 matching over 7 bases. V was clipped by 7 bases and J by 2 bases; unmatched bases: 8. The CDR3 consists of 13 residues. Looked up from germline, CDR1 is DFQATT and CDR2 is SNEGSKA (reference sequence). This CDR3 reads CSVPGTAAYEQYF. CDR3 nucleotides: TGCAGTGTCCCCGGGACAGCAGCCTACGAGCAGTACTTC.

Points on this clonotype: A much larger clone differs by one base, so this may be a read error. This chain uses TRBV2 with TRBJ1-5; D uncertain. V was trimmed by 7 bases and J by 2 bases, leaving 12 bases between them. The CDR3 covers 14 residues. Germline CDR1 is SNHLY and CDR2 is FYNNEI. This chain's CDR3 is CASTRLNGNQPQHF. The CDR3 nucleotides are TGTGCCAGCACCCGCCTTAATGGCAATCAGCCCCAGCATTTT.

The J gene is TRBJ1-6, the V gene TRBV5-6; no reliable D call. This CDR3 comprises 14 residues. From germline, CDR1 is SGHDT and CDR2 YYEEEE. V lost 4 bases and J 9 bases, leaving 14 bases between the germline ends. This CDR3 is CASSQDPTTSPLHF. CDR3 nucleotide sequence: TGTGCCAGCAGCCAAGACCCAACTACTTCACCCCTCCACTTT. Supplemented by reference TRBV5-6 and TRBJ1-6, the full variable domain reads DAGVTQSPTHLIKTRGQQVTLRCSPKSGHDTVSWYQQALGQGPQFIFQYYEEEERQRGNFPDRFSGHQFPNYSSELNVNALLLGDSALYLCASSQDPTTSPLHFGNGTRLTVT.

In this sample, this clonotype is medium-sized. The rearrangement uses TRBV6-5 and TRBJ2-7, with 9 bases lining up with TRBD2. The V gene's germline CDR1 is MNHEY and CDR2 SVGAGI. Trimming took 4 bases from V and 6 from J; bases not matched to a gene: 10. This CDR3 is built from 15 residues. The CDR3 DNA reads as TGTGCCAGCAGTTCCCGGACTAGCGCGGGATTCGAGCAGTACTTC. Protein sequence: CASSSRTSAGFEQYF.

This sequence joins TRBV7-9 and TRBJ1-2, with D tentatively TRBD1 (6 bases). The CDR3 totals 16 residues. From germline, CDR1 is SEHNR and CDR2 FQNEAQ (reference sequence). V lost 5 bases and J 0 bases, leaving 16 bases between the germline ends. Here the CDR3 reads CASSPSGGRTNYGYTF. The CDR3 DNA reads as TGTGCCAGCAGCCCCTCGGGGGGCCGAACTAACTATGGCTACACCTTC.

The chain employs TRBV4-3 and TRBJ2-3, with D unclear. CDR1 is LGHNA, CDR2 YSLEER, per germline. The CDR3 is made up of 13 amino acids. V was shortened by 0 bases and J by 6 bases, with 7 bases between the two germline ends. The CDR3 reads CASSQDIRDTQYF. CDR3 nucleotides: TGCGCCAGCAGCCAAGATATCAGGGATACGCAGTATTTT.

A word on this clonotype: The junction departs from the called germline gene at one end, perhaps through a read error. This chain connects TRBV6-1 to TRBJ1-2; D uncertain. Germline V gene lookup returns CDR1 MNHNS and CDR2 SASEGT. CDR3 length equals 12 residues. CDR3 bases: TGCGCCAGCAGTGATACTAGCGGGGGCTACACCTTC. This gives the protein CASSDTSGGYTF.

This chain links TRBV29-1 with TRBJ2-7; D perhaps matches TRBD1 (5 bases). CDR1 and CDR2 (germline): SQVTM, ANQGSEA. Trimming cost V 4 bases and J 0 bases, with 16 bases left between them. The CDR3 is 15 residues long. CDR3 residues: CSVVRWLDSSYEQYF. CDR3 coding DNA: TGCAGCGTTGTACGATGGCTAGACAGCTCCTACGAGCAGTACTTC.

This clonotype is deemed medium-sized. V usage is TRBV29-1 and J usage is TRBJ2-7, with 9 positions matching TRBD1. After removal of 5 bases from V and 3 bases from J, the junction contained 8 bases not matched to a gene. CDR3 length equals 14 residues. Germline V CDR1 and CDR2: SQVTM, ANQGSEA. CDR3 nucleotides: TGCAGCGTTATGGTAAGACAGGGGGACTACGAGCAGTACTTC. Its translation is CSVMVRQGDYEQYF.

The rearrangement joins TRBV20-1 to TRBJ2-3, with D possibly called TRBD1 or TRBD2 (5 bases each). The germline CDR1 and CDR2 sequences are DFQATT and SNEGSKA (reference sequence). The CDR3 covers 17 residues. With 0 bases removed from V and 4 bases from J, the gap between germline ends came to 20 bases. CDR3 region: CSARDTRPGALSDTQYF. CDR3 bases: TGCAGTGCTAGAGATACCCGTCCCGGGGCTCTATCAGATACGCAGTATTTT.

The chain is built from TRBV5-1 and TRBJ1-4; TRBD1 agrees at 8 bases. The V and J ends lost 3 bases and 0 bases, in that order; junction bases with no gene match: 4. From germline, CDR1 is SGHRS and CDR2 YFSETQ. The CDR3 runs to 16 residues. The CDR3 coding sequence is TGCGCCAGCAGCTCTTCGACAGGGGCAACTAATGAAAAACTGTTTTTT. It translates to CASSSSTGATNEKLFF. The full variable domain, in which reference TRBV5-1 and TRBJ1-4 provide the parts outside the CDR3, is KAGVTQTPRYLIKTRGQQVTLSCSPISGHRSVSWYQQTPGQGLQFLFEYFSETQRNKGNFPGRFSGRQFSNSRSEMNVSTLELGDSALYLCASSSSTGATNEKLFFGSGTQLSVL.

This sequence joins TRBV9 and TRBJ1-6; D unresolved. CDR1 and CDR2 from the germline V gene are SGDLS and YYNGEE. The CDR3 extends over 11 amino acids. Trimming removed 3 bases from V and 7 bases from J, with 2 bases in between. The CDR3, as DNA: TGTGCCAGCAGCGCCAATTCACCCCTCCACTTT. It codes for CASSANSPLHF.

About this clonotype: A clone one base away is much larger, so this may be a read error. This chain links TRBV6-4 with TRBJ1-1; 10 positions agree with TRBD1. With V trimmed by 5 bases and J by 1 base, 4 bases remained unmatched. The CDR3 has 15 residues. Germline V lookup: CDR1 MRHNA, CDR2 SNTAGT. CDR3: CASSPGTGANTEAFF. The CDR3 DNA sequence: TGTGCCAGCAGTCCCGGGACAGGGGCGAACACTGAAGCTTTCTTT.

This clonotype occurred many times. The gene calls are TRBV6-1 and TRBJ1-2; tentatively, D is TRBD1 (5 bases). Trimming shortened V by 1 base and J by 3 bases, and 18 bases separated the two germline ends. The germline V gene encodes CDR1 MNHNS and CDR2 SASEGT. The CDR3 contains 17 residues. The CDR3 nucleotides read TGTGCCAGCAGTGAAGGCCCCCGGGACCCCCACGACTATGGCTACACCTTC. Translating gives CASSEGPRDPHDYGYTF.

This clonotype is medium-sized (0.01 to 0.1%) within its sample. The gene calls are TRBV20-1 and TRBJ2-7, with 7 bases identical to TRBD1. There are 14 residues in the CDR3. V was clipped by 3 bases and J by 2 bases; unmatched bases: 7. CDR1 is DFQATT, CDR2 SNEGSKA, per germline (reference sequence). The CDR3 DNA is TGCAGTGCTAGGCCGGGACAGTCCCCCTACGAGCAGTACTTC. Translation gives CSARPGQSPYEQYF.

The chain uses TRBV29-1 and TRBJ2-5; no firm D call. CDR1 and CDR2 (germline): SQVTM, ANQGSEA. This CDR3 has 12 residues. V lost 1 base to trimming and J lost 5 bases, with 8 bases between them. CDR3 nucleotide sequence: TGCAGCGTTGAAGGGGGATCGGAGACCCAGTACTTC. Amino acids: CSVEGGSETQYF.

This chain connects TRBV12-3 or TRBV12-4 to TRBJ1-5; D might be TRBD1 (5 bases). CDR3 length equals 14 residues. V was pared by 7 bases and J by 7 bases, with 17 bases between. The CDR3: CASTAGMGDQPQHF. For the CDR3, the DNA is TGTGCCAGCACCGCTGGGATGGGGGACCAGCCCCAGCATTTT.